Described below is a single T cell receptor (beta chain) sequence and its context. Its cognate antigen is unknown. Within the sample, other DNA sequences also encode this same CDR3. The data originate from a study of shared clonotypes between healthy human individuals. The wider study: Each donor had three CD4 naive, three CD4 memory, two CD8 naive and one CD8 memory plate.

Trimming shortened V by 0 bases and J by 1 base, and 4 bases separated the two germline ends. Germline loops: CDR1 SGHNT, CDR2 YYREEE (reference sequence). The CDR3 consists of 13 residues. Study-wide results and limits: About 5.2% was the fraction of naive CD4 clonotypes found shared across several donors.

The test was conducted at deep level. Produced via immunoSEQ multiplex PCR; TCRdb's table is partial and in-frame only. Among more than 1.2 million clones listed, about 98.5% were seen once. The V and J genes are TRBV5-4 and TRBJ1-1; the D is unclear. The TCR was taken from a man aged 25-40 years in good health. The sample comprised naive CD4+ T cells sorted from blood. Subset specified: CD45RA+ positively selected. In DNA form, the CDR3 reads TGTGCCAGCAGCTTGGGAGGGAACACTGAAGCTTTCTTT. Encoded protein: CASSLGGNTEAFF.